This T cell receptor beta chain was identified during a study of T-cell memory formation after mild COVID-19. Study summary: TCR clusters were mostly donor specific.

Sample barcodes and UMIs were carried by the TCR alpha and TCR beta cDNA libraries that 5'RACE generated with constant-segment primers. TCRdb analysed the 5' RACE reads with MiXCR anew, one entry per CDR3 protein. The data hold 100,000 to 120,000 distinct CDR3 sequences, with 15% to 20% observed a single time. This CDR3 spans 15 amino acids. V lost 3 bases to trimming and J lost 4 bases; unmatched junction nucleotides: 9. From germline, CDR1 is SGHKS and CDR2 YYEKEE (reference sequence). Sequencing was done on a sample of PBMCs or a T cell subset sorted from them (not recorded which). This receptor was taken from a man younger than 30 who had mild COVID-19 (a few samples of this study predate the infection). Cell type and time point are not known. This rearrangement joins TRBV5-5 to TRBJ1-2; TRBD1 agrees at 7 bases. Written as DNA, the CDR3 is TGTGCCAGCAGCTCCAGGATACAGGGGACCTATGGCTACACCTTC. Translation: CASSSRIQGTYGYTF.